This record concerns one T cell receptor (beta chain) sequence. As yet, its antigen is unknown. The trim removed 4 bases at V and 5 bases at J, leaving 7 bases unmatched. The CDR3 is made up of 14 amino acids. Germline-derived CDR1 and CDR2 are DFQATT and SNEGSKA (reference sequence). Researchers took RNA transcripts and amplified the TCR beta CDR3 regions from them. First-round RT-PCR of the TCR CDR3 relied on the HTBI primer set. TCRdb fed the multiplex PCR reads into MiXCR, producing one record per CDR3 protein. The sample comprises approximately 400,000 distinct CDR3 sequences, 15% to 18% of which are singletons, and roughly a quarter rests with the top ten. Hyperthyroidism had been newly diagnosed in patients aged 18 to 65, and its duration was under 2 months. Uncontrolled infection, other autoimmune disease, pregnancy or lactation barred patients from enrollment. This entry is derived from a study of T cells in Graves' hyperthyroidism and ophthalmopathy. Study results and limitations: Blood also contained most expanded thyroid clonotypes above 0.001.

This TCR came from a young woman with Graves' hyperthyroidism that later progressed to Graves' ophthalmopathy. This chain connects TRBV20-1 to TRBJ2-4; 8 nucleotides align to TRBD2. The sequencing sample was made of blood. The CDR3 reads CSATGLVAQNIQYF. The CDR3 DNA follows: TGCAGTGCTACGGGACTAGTTGCTCAAAACATTCAGTACTTC.